Following are 19 T cell receptor beta chains from one sample sequenced in a study of CD8+CD57+ T cells in acquired aplastic anemia. Genomic DNA provided the template from which TCR beta VDJ and CDR3 profiles were obtained. Via MiXCR, TCRdb re-called the reads, giving one row per CDR3 protein. Of 250,000 to 350,000 distinct CDR3 sequences listed, roughly 50% are singletons. Sequencing was carried out using sorted CD4+, CD8+, or CD8+CD57+ T cells (not recorded which) from PBMCs. The receptors originated from a human donor with severe aplastic anemia or a healthy control (not recorded which).

V usage is TRBV7-6 and J usage is TRBJ1-1; D may be TRBD1 (6 bases). CDR1 SGHVS and CDR2 FNYEAQ come from the germline V gene. This CDR3 has 17 residues. Trimming removed 4 bases from V and 7 bases from J, with 25 bases in between. The CDR3 loop is CASSSRWEGGTYNEAFF. The CDR3 DNA follows: TGTGCCAGCAGCTCAAGATGGGAGGGGGGAACCTACAATGAAGCTTTCTTT.

Remarks on this clonotype: This may stem from a read error, because a much larger clone lies one nucleotide away. This sequence joins TRBV6-2 or TRBV6-3 and TRBJ1-5, with 10 bases lining up with TRBD2. Judging by the DNA end, TRBJ2-3 fits better; the J call may be wrong. Germline V gene data show CDR1 as MNHEY and CDR2 as SVGEGT. This CDR3 is 17 amino acids long. The CDR3 sequence is CASSYLSGGSSTATQYF. In DNA, the CDR3 is TGTGCCAGCAGTTACCTTAGCGGGGGGTCTAGCACAGCTACGCAGTATTTT.

The rearrangement joins TRBV9 to TRBJ2-5; D tentatively reads TRBD1 or TRBD2 (6 bases each). CDR3 length equals 15 residues. V lost 3 bases and J 3 bases, leaving 15 bases between the germline ends. Germline loops: CDR1 SGDLS, CDR2 YYNGEE. The DNA for the CDR3 is TGTGCCAGCAGCGCTTCGGGGGCCCCCAAAGAGACCCAGTACTTC. Amino acid sequence: CASSASGAPKETQYF.

A few counts support this clonotype. This rearrangement joins TRBV2 to TRBJ2-1, with D possibly being TRBD1 (5 bases). Germline V gene data show CDR1 as SNHLY and CDR2 as FYNNEI. V was clipped by 7 bases and J by 6 bases, with 7 bases between them. This CDR3 has 11 residues. CDR3 amino acids: CASTQGNEQFF. Here the CDR3 DNA reads TGTGCCAGCACGCAGGGCAATGAGCAGTTCTTC. Filled out from reference TRBV2 and TRBJ2-1, the complete variable domain reads EPEVTQTPSHQVTQMGQEVILRCVPISNHLYFYWYRQILGQKVEFLVSFYNNEISEKSEIFDDQFSVERPDGSNFTLKIRSTKLEDSAMYFCASTQGNEQFFGPGTRLTVL.

The chain combines TRBV5-1 with TRBJ2-7; D is unresolved. V gave up 0 bases and J gave up 7 bases, with 17 bases separating them. The CDR3 length is 15 residues. Germline CDR1 and CDR2: SGHRS and YFSETQ. This chain's CDR3 is CASSLDGVPGLEQYF. The CDR3 DNA follows: TGCGCCAGCAGCTTGGACGGCGTTCCTGGCCTAGAGCAGTACTTC.

This clonotype was detected once. This CDR3 fails to terminate in the conserved phenylalanine or tryptophan, so it likely reflects a read error. It is unclear where the CDR3 begins or ends on the DNA, so no DNA is shown, and the CDR3 is as TCRdb lists it. V is TRBV2 and J is TRBJ2-5. CDR1 and CDR2 (germline): SNHLY, FYNNEI. The CDR3 is made up of 13 amino acids, end residues included. The CDR3 sequence: CASSERGRVAFGS.

This chain uses TRBV12-3 or TRBV12-4 with TRBJ1-2; TRBD1 is a possible D gene (6 bases). The CDR3 totals 15 residues. Trimming stripped 6 bases from V and 5 bases from J, with 19 bases between. In nucleotides, the CDR3 is TGTGCCAGCAGCGCCCGACAGGCCGGGGGGTATGGCTACACCTTC. The encoded protein is CASSARQAGGYGYTF.

The V call is TRBV20-1, the J call TRBJ2-7; D perhaps matches TRBD1 (5 bases). The CDR3 has 12 amino acids. Looked up from germline, CDR1 is DFQATT and CDR2 is SNEGSKA (reference sequence). Between the trimmed V and J ends, which lost 0 bases and 7 bases, there was a span of 10 bases. The CDR3 DNA is TGCAGTGCTAGAGATCCGCCAGGGGAGCAGTACTTC. This sequence encodes CSARDPPGEQYF.

The table lists this clonotype with a few counts. This chain connects TRBV27 to TRBJ1-1, with 8 bases identical to TRBD1. Germline V lookup: CDR1 MNHEY, CDR2 SMNVEV (reference sequence). The CDR3 consists of 16 residues. The junction had 10 bases not matched to a gene; V was cut back by 6 bases and J by 1 base. For the CDR3, the DNA is TGTGCCAGCAGCCCCGGGAGGACAGGGTGGAACACTGAAGCTTTCTTT. Amino acid sequence: CASSPGRTGWNTEAFF.

The chain couples TRBV7-9 to TRBJ2-5; TRBD2 matches 14 bases. Germline V gene sequence: CDR1 SEHNR, CDR2 FQNEAQ (reference sequence). The CDR3 totals 15 residues. V shed 7 bases, J shed 5 bases, and the junction held 6 bases outside the gene matches. The CDR3 nucleotides read TGTGCCAGCACCGGACTAGCGGGGGGAGAGGAGACCCAGTACTTC. This codes for CASTGLAGGEETQYF.

This clonotype was recorded many times. This rearrangement joins TRBV5-1 to TRBJ2-5; 9 nucleotides align to TRBD2. Germline CDR1 is SGHRS and CDR2 is YFSETQ. After removal of 7 bases from V and 2 bases from J, the junction contained 3 bases not matched to a gene. The length of the CDR3 is 13 residues. The CDR3, as DNA: TGCGCCAGCTGGCTAGCGGGGCAAGAGACCCAGTACTTC. Amino acids: CASWLAGQETQYF.

This clonotype has ten or more counts. V usage is TRBV6-5 and J usage is TRBJ2-3; D is perhaps TRBD1 (7 bases). Germline V gene sequence: CDR1 MNHEY, CDR2 SVGAGI. The CDR3 is 15 residues long. V was cut by 5 bases and J by 8 bases, with 20 bases left in between. CDR3 sequence (DNA): TGTGCCAGCAGTCTCAAGGGGGCGGGAATGGGTACGCAGTATTTT. The encoded protein is CASSLKGAGMGTQYF.

The chain joins TRBV29-1 to TRBJ2-7, with a tentative D call TRBD1 (6 bases). The V end was cut by 6 bases, the J end by 1 base, with 10 bases between. The CDR3 is made up of 12 amino acids. Germline V lookup: CDR1 SQVTM, CDR2 ANQGSEA. The CDR3 nucleotides are TGCAGCGTCGTGACAGGTTCCTACGAGCAGTACTTC. This codes for CSVVTGSYEQYF.

The chain employs TRBV7-9 and TRBJ1-2; D is perhaps TRBD1 (5 bases). The V end was cut by 0 bases, the J end by 5 bases, with 16 bases between. Germline V gene lookup returns CDR1 SEHNR and CDR2 FQNEAQ (reference sequence). The CDR3 is 16 residues long. The CDR3 protein is CASSLALSGSWYGYTF. The CDR3 bases are TGTGCCAGCAGCTTAGCGTTGTCAGGGAGCTGGTATGGCTACACCTTC.

In this sample, this clonotype turned up a few times. The rearrangement uses TRBV9 and TRBJ1-2; the D is unclear. Trimming removed 0 bases from V and 8 bases from J, with 14 bases in between. This CDR3 is built from 14 residues. Per germline, CDR1 SGDLS and CDR2 YYNGEE. The CDR3 DNA is TGTGCCAGCAGCGTAGCTACGGAGGGTAGGGGCTACACCTTC. Amino acid sequence: CASSVATEGRGYTF.

This clonotype was recorded at least ten times. The chain has TRBV11-1 and TRBJ2-7, with D possibly matching TRBD1 (6 bases). CDR3 length: 12 amino acids. V was clipped by 6 bases and J by 4 bases, with 10 bases between them. CDR1 SGHAT and CDR2 FQDESV come from the germline V gene (reference sequence). CDR3 nucleotides: TGTGCCAGCAGTCCAGGGGTTTACGAGCAGTACTTC. Translation: CASSPGVYEQYF.

The CDR3 loop is CSVTPRTTGGVGELFF. CDR3 bases: TGCAGCGTTACCCCTCGAACCACAGGGGGTGTCGGGGAGCTGTTTTTT. The chain combines TRBV29-1 with TRBJ2-2; 8 bases map to TRBD1. Germline CDR1 SQVTM, CDR2 ANQGSEA. Trimming at V came to 5 bases and at J to 7 bases, leaving 15 bases not matched to a gene. There are 16 residues in the CDR3.

The genes are TRBV19 and TRBJ2-7, with TRBD1 matching 7 bases. Germline CDR1 LNHDA, CDR2 SQIVND (reference sequence). Unmatched junction bases numbered 11, after V lost 6 bases and J lost 6 bases. The CDR3 is 14 residues long. DNA for the CDR3: TGTGCCAGTAGCGCCCGGGACAGCAGGGGCGAGCAGTACTTC. This encodes CASSARDSRGEQYF.

Worth noting for this clonotype: One end of the junction varies from germline; a read error may be responsible. The chain combines TRBV7-9 with TRBJ1-1; D may be TRBD1 (5 bases). The CDR3 spans 14 residues. Germline CDR1 is SEHNR and CDR2 is FQNEAQ (reference sequence). The CDR3 DNA reads TGCGCCAGCAGCTTTCAGGGTCTAGGCACTGAAGCTTTCTTT. Protein: CASSFQGLGTEAFF. Full variable domain (outside the CDR3, taken from reference TRBV7-9 and TRBJ1-1): DTGVSQNPRHKITKRGQNVTFRCDPISEHNRLYWYRQTLGQGPEFLTYFQNEAQLEKSRLLSDRFSAERPKGSFSTLEIQRTEQGDSAMYLCASSFQGLGTEAFFGQGTRLTVV.